What follows are 28 T cell receptor beta chains derived from one specimen sequenced in a study of blood T cell repertoires in COVID-19. The assay was immunoSEQ multiplex PCR, and TCRdb's table has in-frame clones only and misses some. The sample comprises 200,000 to 250,000 clones, 65% to 85% of which are singletons, and 0.95% to 1.5% rests with the top ten. The specimen sequenced was peripheral blood. Receptors were obtained from a woman in her twenties or thirties with COVID-19, enrolled during active disease.

Comments on this clone: The same CDR3 is also encoded by other DNA sequences in this sample. The chain recombines TRBV5-6 with TRBJ1-1; TRBD1 is a possible D gene (6 bases). CDR1 is SGHDT and CDR2 is YYEEEE in the germline V gene. With 4 bases removed from V and 2 bases from J, the gap between germline ends came to 9 bases. The CDR3 extends over 13 amino acids. CDR3 sequence (DNA): TGTGCCAGCAGCGAGACAGGTAACACTGAAGCTTTCTTT. Its translation is CASSETGNTEAFF. Looking up the rest from reference TRBV5-6 and TRBJ1-1 gives the full variable domain: DAGVTQSPTHLIKTRGQQVTLRCSPKSGHDTVSWYQQALGQGPQFIFQYYEEEERQRGNFPDRFSGHQFPNYSSELNVNALLLGDSALYLCASSETGNTEAFFGQGTRLTVV.

The gene calls are TRBV12-5 and TRBJ1-2, with D perhaps TRBD1 (5 bases). The CDR3 runs to 12 residues. Trimming shortened V by 3 bases and J by 4 bases, and 6 bases separated the two germline ends. Germline V gives CDR1 LGHNT, CDR2 FRNRAP. The CDR3: CASGFDSYGYTF. In nucleotides, the CDR3 is TGTGCTAGTGGTTTCGACAGCTATGGCTACACCTTC.

This chain uses TRBV27 with TRBJ2-7; 9 nucleotides agree with TRBD1. The CDR3 contains 15 residues. The trim removed 4 bases at V and 7 bases at J, leaving 11 bases unmatched. Germline CDR1 reads MNHEY; CDR2 reads SMNVEV (reference sequence). Here the CDR3 DNA reads TGTGCCAGCAGTTCCCCCGGGACAGGGAGGCGAGAGCAGTACTTC. It codes for CASSSPGTGRREQYF.

The chain is built from TRBV5-6 and TRBJ1-4, with D unclear. The germline V and J ends were trimmed by 0 bases and 4 bases, with 7 bases remaining between them. CDR1 and CDR2 (germline): SGHDT, YYEEEE. The CDR3 totals 14 residues. The chain's CDR3 is CASSLASYNEKLFF. The DNA for the CDR3 is TGTGCCAGCAGCTTGGCCAGTTATAATGAAAAACTGTTTTTT.

This clone turned up a few times. The rearrangement uses TRBV5-4 and TRBJ1-2; the D gene is possibly TRBD1 (6 bases). This CDR3 is 13 amino acids long. The V end lost 4 bases, the J end lost 1 base, and 8 bases lay between the germline ends. CDR1 and CDR2 from the germline V gene are SGHNT and YYREEE (reference sequence). The CDR3: CASSPGVNYGYTF. The CDR3 bases are TGTGCCAGCAGCCCAGGGGTTAACTATGGCTACACCTTC. The full variable domain, in which reference TRBV5-4 and TRBJ1-2 provide the parts outside the CDR3, is ETGVTQSPTHLIKTRGQQVTLRCSSQSGHNTVSWYQQALGQGPQFIFQYYREEENGRGNFPPRFSGLQFPNYSSELNVNALELDDSALYLCASSPGVNYGYTFGSGTRLTVV.

The chain employs TRBV7-2 and TRBJ2-1, with unresolved D. Trimming cost V 0 bases and J 7 bases, with 13 bases left between them. Germline CDR1 SGHTA, CDR2 FQGNSA. The CDR3 has 15 amino acids. CDR3 bases: TGTGCCAGCAGCTTAGCGTTTGGGCAGACAAATGAGCAGTTCTTC. Its translation is CASSLAFGQTNEQFF.

This chain links TRBV2 with TRBJ1-2, with TRBD1 matching 8 bases. The CDR3 sequence is 14 residues long. Trimming removed 5 bases from V and 5 bases from J; junction bases left unmatched: 7. Germline V gene data show CDR1 as SNHLY and CDR2 as FYNNEI. CDR3 residues: CASSSDRVGYGYTF. The CDR3 DNA follows: TGTGCCAGCAGTTCGGACAGGGTAGGATATGGCTACACCTTC.

A single count supports this clone. The chain carries TRBV7-2 and TRBJ2-5; D is uncertain. CDR3 length: 14 residues. V was pared by 3 bases and J by 2 bases, with 10 bases between. The germline V gene has CDR1 SGHTA and CDR2 FQGNSA. The CDR3 region is CASSLVTSQETQYF. DNA for the CDR3: TGTGCCAGCAGCTTGGTTACATCTCAAGAGACCCAGTACTTC. The whole variable domain, filled in from reference TRBV7-2 and TRBJ2-5, reads GAGVSQSPSNKVTEKGKDVELRCDPISGHTALYWYRQSLGQGLEFLIYFQGNSAPDKSGLPSDRFSAERTGGSVSTLTIQRTQQEDSAVYLCASSLVTSQETQYFGPGTRLLVL.

CDR3 loop: CASSLNTGPGGYTF. DNA for the CDR3: TGCGCCAGCAGCTTGAACACAGGGCCGGGGGGCTACACCTTC. The gene calls are TRBV5-1 and TRBJ1-2; a possible D gene is TRBD1 (6 bases). Germline V CDR1 and CDR2: SGHRS, YFSETQ. The germline V and J ends were trimmed by 1 base and 8 bases, with 15 bases remaining between them. The CDR3 extends over 14 amino acids. Looking up the rest from reference TRBV5-1 and TRBJ1-2 gives the full variable domain: KAGVTQTPRYLIKTRGQQVTLSCSPISGHRSVSWYQQTPGQGLQFLFEYFSETQRNKGNFPGRFSGRQFSNSRSEMNVSTLELGDSALYLCASSLNTGPGGYTFGSGTRLTVV.

This chain connects TRBV20-1 to TRBJ1-5, with D possibly being TRBD1 (5 bases). Germline loops: CDR1 DFQATT, CDR2 SNEGSKA (reference sequence). Trimming stripped 3 bases from V and 0 bases from J, with 12 bases between. This CDR3 comprises 15 residues. CDR3 DNA: TGCAGTGCTAGTCTTCAGGGTTATAGCAATCAGCCCCAGCATTTT. Its translation is CSASLQGYSNQPQHF.

V and J are TRBV2 and TRBJ1-2, with TRBD1 identical over 9 bases. After removal of 6 bases from V and 8 bases from J, the junction contained 7 bases not matched to a gene. Germline V lookup: CDR1 SNHLY, CDR2 FYNNEI. This CDR3 comprises 13 residues. The CDR3 is CASRPGQGRGYTF. The CDR3 coding sequence is TGTGCCAGCAGGCCGGGACAGGGCAGAGGCTACACCTTC.

The rearrangement uses TRBV6-2 or TRBV6-3 and TRBJ1-2, with 9 bases lining up with TRBD1. Trimming took 2 bases from V and 6 from J; bases not matched to a gene: 4. This CDR3 is built from 14 residues. Germline V gene data show CDR1 as MNHEY and CDR2 as SVGEGT. CDR3 in DNA: TGTGCCAGCAGTTACCCCCGGACAGGGGATGGCTACACCTTC. Translation gives CASSYPRTGDGYTF.

The chain employs TRBV10-1 and TRBJ1-4, with D perhaps matching TRBD1 (5 bases). Germline V CDR1 and CDR2: WNHNN, SYGVQD (reference sequence). Trimming left V 11 bases short and J 4 bases short, with 14 bases between. There are 13 residues in the CDR3. CDR3 region: CAAGGESNEKLFF. The CDR3 nucleotides are TGCGCCGCGGGGGGGGAGAGTAATGAAAAACTGTTTTTT.

The chain uses TRBV13 and TRBJ2-3; 8 bases match TRBD2. V was pared by 6 bases and J by 7 bases, with 12 bases of the junction left unmatched. The CDR3 has 15 residues. Germline V CDR1 and CDR2: PRHDT, FYEKMQ (reference sequence). The CDR3 region is CASRHRGTSGYTQYF. The CDR3 bases are TGTGCCAGCAGGCACCGCGGGACTAGTGGTTATACGCAGTATTTT.

The chain couples TRBV27 to TRBJ2-5, with 12 bases fitting TRBD2. CDR1 is MNHEY, CDR2 SMNVEV, per germline (reference sequence). The CDR3 has 15 residues. V gave up 3 bases and J gave up 5 bases; unmatched junction bases: 4. CDR3 sequence: CASSFLAGGRETQYF. CDR3 bases: TGTGCCAGCAGTTTTCTAGCGGGGGGGCGGGAGACCCAGTACTTC.

The chain combines TRBV11-2 with TRBJ1-1; the D is unclear. The CDR3 has 18 residues. The germline gives CDR1 SGHAT, CDR2 FQNNGV. V lost 5 bases and J 4 bases, leaving 26 bases between the germline ends. CDR3 protein: CASSMALRTSLTFTEAFF. DNA of the CDR3: TGTGCCAGCAGCATGGCTTTGAGGACTTCACTAACATTCACTGAAGCTTTCTTT.

This chain joins TRBV19 and TRBJ2-3; 11 bases match TRBD1. Germline V gene data show CDR1 as LNHDA and CDR2 as SQIVND (reference sequence). After removal of 5 bases from V and 2 bases from J, the junction contained 3 bases not matched to a gene. CDR3 length: 15 residues. The CDR3: CASSGQGANTDTQYF. The CDR3 nucleotides read TGTGCCAGTAGTGGACAGGGGGCGAACACAGATACGCAGTATTTT.

The DNA for the CDR3 is TGTGCCAGCAGCGTAGCCGGCGGGGGAGAGACCCAGTACTTC. It encodes CASSVAGGGETQYF. The chain joins TRBV9 to TRBJ2-5, with 7 bases matching TRBD2. V dropped 0 bases and J dropped 4; count of bases not matched to a gene: 3. Germline CDR1 SGDLS, CDR2 YYNGEE. The CDR3 is 14 amino acids.

This clone has just one count. V usage is TRBV19 and J usage is TRBJ1-1; the D is unclear. The CDR3 loop spans 15 amino acids. The ends were cut back, 2 bases at V and 1 base at J, with 11 bases in the middle. From germline, CDR1 is LNHDA and CDR2 SQIVND (reference sequence). The CDR3 coding sequence is TGTGCCAGTAGTATACCCCCACTACAGAACACTGAAGCTTTCTTT. Its protein product is CASSIPPLQNTEAFF.

The chain links TRBV18 to TRBJ2-1; 8 positions match TRBD1. The CDR3 consists of 17 residues. The germline gives CDR1 KGHSH, CDR2 LQKENI. The ends lost 3 bases at V and 7 bases at J; junction bases unmatched: 14. The CDR3 protein is CASSPFQGQGIRNEQFF. Written as DNA, the CDR3 is TGTGCCAGCTCACCTTTTCAAGGACAGGGTATTCGGAATGAGCAGTTCTTC.

CDR3 nucleotides: TGTGCCATGGCCGGGACAAGCAACACCGGGGAGCTGTTTTTT. Translation: CAMAGTSNTGELFF. This rearrangement joins TRBV7-9 to TRBJ2-2; perhaps TRBD1 as D (6 bases). V lost 10 bases and J 2 bases, leaving 14 bases between the germline ends. This CDR3 region has 14 residues. Germline loops: CDR1 SEHNR, CDR2 FQNEAQ (reference sequence).

V and J are TRBV13 and TRBJ2-7; the match to TRBD2 covers 10 bases. Germline CDR1 reads PRHDT; CDR2 reads FYEKMQ (reference sequence). Trimming at V came to 6 bases and at J to 6 bases, leaving 2 bases not matched to a gene. This CDR3 region has 12 residues. The CDR3 protein is CASSQREGEQYF. CDR3 DNA sequence: TGTGCCAGCAGTCAGCGGGAGGGCGAGCAGTACTTC.

The chain employs TRBV5-4 and TRBJ1-3, with a weak D call TRBD1 (6 bases). The CDR3 loop spans 16 amino acids. The V and J ends lost 4 bases and 1 base respectively, with 15 bases between them. The V gene's germline CDR1 is SGHNT and CDR2 YYREEE (reference sequence). The CDR3 coding sequence is TGTGCCAGCAGCCCAGAGGGGGATAAGTCTGGAAACACCATATATTTT. The encoded protein is CASSPEGDKSGNTIYF.

This clone has only a few counts. The chain carries TRBV9 and TRBJ2-7; 9 nucleotides agree with TRBD2. The germline CDR1 and CDR2 sequences are SGDLS and YYNGEE. Trimming removed 0 bases from V and 2 bases from J; junction bases left unmatched: 3. This CDR3 is 15 amino acids long. This CDR3 reads CASSVGAGGPYEQYF. In DNA, the CDR3 is TGTGCCAGCAGCGTAGGAGCGGGGGGCCCCTACGAGCAGTACTTC.

CDR3 in amino acids: CASSLMRGVRTDTQYF. For the CDR3, the DNA is TGCGCCAGCAGCTTGATGCGGGGGGTCCGCACAGATACGCAGTATTTT. The V and J genes are TRBV5-1 and TRBJ2-3, with 8 bases that match TRBD2. V gave up 1 base and J gave up 1 base; unmatched junction bases: 5. CDR1 is SGHRS, CDR2 YFSETQ, per germline. This CDR3 comprises 16 residues.

This chain joins TRBV19 and TRBJ1-2; TRBD1 aligns across 8 bases. Germline CDR1 is LNHDA and CDR2 is SQIVND (reference sequence). V trimming: 4 bases; J trimming: 7 bases; junction bases outside the gene matches: 5. The CDR3 is made up of 13 amino acids. The CDR3 sequence is CASSTPTGVGYTF. The CDR3 bases are TGTGCCAGTAGTACCCCGACAGGGGTTGGCTACACCTTC.

This chain joins TRBV9 and TRBJ2-7, with D perhaps TRBD1 (5 bases). The CDR3 covers 15 residues. The V end lost 1 base, the J end lost 6 bases, and 17 bases lay between the germline ends. Germline V lookup: CDR1 SGDLS, CDR2 YYNGEE. CDR3 in DNA: TGTGCCAGCAGCGTATCGGCAGGGTTCCAGGGCGAGCAGTACTTC. Protein product: CASSVSAGFQGEQYF.

J is TRBJ2-1 and V is TRBV11-2; D is ambiguous. Trimming removed 0 bases from V and 0 bases from J, with 9 bases in between. In germline, CDR1 is SGHAT, CDR2 FQNNGV. CDR3 size: 16 residues. The CDR3 is CASSLDGIRSYNEQFF. CDR3 DNA sequence: TGTGCCAGCAGCTTAGACGGTATACGCTCCTACAATGAGCAGTTCTTC.